The text below deals with one T cell receptor (beta chain). Its antigen is currently unknown. The data belong to a study of vaccination effects on CD4 cells after COVID-19. Study-level background: Post-vaccine samples followed the second dose by a median of 72 days. PBMC cultures contained 1.8 million or so cells per well, about 11 IU/ml IL-2 and 10 ug/ml peptides.

TCRdb keeps only in-frame clones here, not all; method: immunoSEQ multiplex PCR. The sample lists more than 35,000 clones, approximately 77% seen once, with less than 10% in the top ten. CD4+ T cells were isolated after 10 days of culture. Each person got two doses of an mRNA SARS-CoV-2 vaccine, BNT162b2 or mRNA-1273. The authors replaced half the medium with IL-2 medium on days 3 and 7. The CDR3 contains 12 residues. Trimming cost V 4 bases and J 3 bases, with 6 bases left between them. The germline V gene encodes CDR1 LNHDA and CDR2 SQIVND (reference sequence). Sequencing was performed on CD4+ T cells from PBMCs cultured without peptide, taken after COVID-19 vaccination. The rearrangement uses TRBV19 and TRBJ2-5, with no clear D. This TCR derives from a human donor who received a COVID-19 vaccine. CDR3 sequence (DNA): TGTGCCAGTAGTAGCTCAAAAGAGACCCAGTACTTC. The encoded protein is CASSSSKETQYF.